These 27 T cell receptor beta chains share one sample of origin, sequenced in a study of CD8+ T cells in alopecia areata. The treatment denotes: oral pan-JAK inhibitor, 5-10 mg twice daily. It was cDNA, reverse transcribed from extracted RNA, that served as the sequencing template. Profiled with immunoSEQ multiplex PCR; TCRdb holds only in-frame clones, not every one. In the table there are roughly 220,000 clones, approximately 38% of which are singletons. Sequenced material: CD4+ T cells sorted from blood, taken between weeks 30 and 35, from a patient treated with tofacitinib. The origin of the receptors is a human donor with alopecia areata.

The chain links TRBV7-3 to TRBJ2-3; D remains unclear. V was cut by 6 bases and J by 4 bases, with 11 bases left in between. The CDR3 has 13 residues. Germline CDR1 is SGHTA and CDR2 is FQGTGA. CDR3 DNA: TGTGCCAGCAGTCCCCCTAGAGCAGATACGCAGTATTTT. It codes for CASSPPRADTQYF.

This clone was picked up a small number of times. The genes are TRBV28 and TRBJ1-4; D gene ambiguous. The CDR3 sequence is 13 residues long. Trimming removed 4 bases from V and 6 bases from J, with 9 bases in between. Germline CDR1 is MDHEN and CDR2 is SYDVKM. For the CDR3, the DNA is TGTGCCAGCAGTTCCATCCTGCATGAAAAACTGTTTTTT. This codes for CASSSILHEKLFF.

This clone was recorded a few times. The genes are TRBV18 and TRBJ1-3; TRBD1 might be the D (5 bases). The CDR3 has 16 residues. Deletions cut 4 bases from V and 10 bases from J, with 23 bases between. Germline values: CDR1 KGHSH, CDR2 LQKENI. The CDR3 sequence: CASSRRAGREDLTIYF. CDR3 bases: TGTGCCAGCTCACGGCGCGCAGGGCGTGAAGATCTTACCATATATTTT.

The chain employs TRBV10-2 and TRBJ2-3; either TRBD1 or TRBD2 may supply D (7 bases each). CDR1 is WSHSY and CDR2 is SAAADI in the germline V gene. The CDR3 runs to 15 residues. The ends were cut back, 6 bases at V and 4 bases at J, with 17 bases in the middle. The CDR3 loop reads CASRETGTNPDTQYF. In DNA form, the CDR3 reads TGCGCCAGCAGGGAGACAGGGACTAACCCAGATACGCAGTATTTT.

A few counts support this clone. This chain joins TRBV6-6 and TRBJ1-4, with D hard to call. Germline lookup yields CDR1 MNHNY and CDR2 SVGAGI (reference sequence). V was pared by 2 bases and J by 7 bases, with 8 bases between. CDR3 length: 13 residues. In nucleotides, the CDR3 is TGTGCCAGCAGTTACGATTCAGTTGAAAAACTGTTTTTT. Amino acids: CASSYDSVEKLFF.

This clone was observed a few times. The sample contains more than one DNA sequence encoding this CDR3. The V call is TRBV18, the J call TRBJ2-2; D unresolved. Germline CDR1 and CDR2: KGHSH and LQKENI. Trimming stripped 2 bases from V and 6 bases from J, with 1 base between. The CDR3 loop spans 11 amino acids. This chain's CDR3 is CASSPSGELFF. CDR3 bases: TGTGCCAGCTCACCATCCGGGGAGCTGTTTTTT.

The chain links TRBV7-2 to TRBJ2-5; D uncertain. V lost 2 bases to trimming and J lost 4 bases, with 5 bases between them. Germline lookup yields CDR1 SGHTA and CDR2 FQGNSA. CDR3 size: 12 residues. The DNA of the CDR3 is TGTGCCAGCAGCTTATTTAGAGAGACCCAGTACTTC. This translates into CASSLFRETQYF.

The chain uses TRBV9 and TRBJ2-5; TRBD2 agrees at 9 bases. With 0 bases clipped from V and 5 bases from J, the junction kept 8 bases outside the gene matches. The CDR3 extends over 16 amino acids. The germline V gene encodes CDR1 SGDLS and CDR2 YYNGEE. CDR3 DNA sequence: TGTGCCAGCAGCGTAGCCGAGGGGAGCGGGGGGGAGACCCAGTACTTC. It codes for CASSVAEGSGGETQYF.

This CDR3 is CASSQRTRGTEAFF. The CDR3 DNA reads TGCGCCAGCAGCCAAAGAACCAGGGGCACTGAAGCTTTCTTT. The gene calls are TRBV4-1 and TRBJ1-1; D might be TRBD1 (6 bases). Looked up from germline, CDR1 is MGHRA and CDR2 is YSYEKL. V dropped 2 bases and J dropped 4 bases, with 11 bases sitting between them. CDR3 length equals 14 residues.

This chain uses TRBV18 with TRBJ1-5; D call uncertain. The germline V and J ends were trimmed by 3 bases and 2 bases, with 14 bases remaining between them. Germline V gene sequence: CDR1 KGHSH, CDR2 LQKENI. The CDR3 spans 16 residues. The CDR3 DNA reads TGTGCCAGCTCACCCTTCAAGTGGGCTGGCAATCAGCCCCAGCATTTT. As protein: CASSPFKWAGNQPQHF.

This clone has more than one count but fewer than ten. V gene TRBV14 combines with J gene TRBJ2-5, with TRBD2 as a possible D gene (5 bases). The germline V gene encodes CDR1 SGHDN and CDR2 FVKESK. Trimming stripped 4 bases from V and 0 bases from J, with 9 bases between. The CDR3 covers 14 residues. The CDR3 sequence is CASSPLGDQETQYF. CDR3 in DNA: TGTGCCAGCAGCCCCCTGGGAGACCAAGAGACCCAGTACTTC. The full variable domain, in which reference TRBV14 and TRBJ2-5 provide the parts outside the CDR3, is EAGVTQFPSHSVIEKGQTVTLRCDPISGHDNLYWYRRVMGKEIKFLLHFVKESKQDESGMPNNRFLAERTGGTYSTLKVQPAELEDSGVYFCASSPLGDQETQYFGPGTRLLVL.

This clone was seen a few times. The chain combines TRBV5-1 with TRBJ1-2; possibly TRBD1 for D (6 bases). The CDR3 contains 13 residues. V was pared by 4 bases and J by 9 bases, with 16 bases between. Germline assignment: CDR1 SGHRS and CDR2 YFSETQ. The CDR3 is CASSTADGGSYTF. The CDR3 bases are TGCGCCAGCAGCACAGCGGACGGGGGCAGCTACACCTTC. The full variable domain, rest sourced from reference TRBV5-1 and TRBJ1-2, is KAGVTQTPRYLIKTRGQQVTLSCSPISGHRSVSWYQQTPGQGLQFLFEYFSETQRNKGNFPGRFSGRQFSNSRSEMNVSTLELGDSALYLCASSTADGGSYTFGSGTRLTVV.

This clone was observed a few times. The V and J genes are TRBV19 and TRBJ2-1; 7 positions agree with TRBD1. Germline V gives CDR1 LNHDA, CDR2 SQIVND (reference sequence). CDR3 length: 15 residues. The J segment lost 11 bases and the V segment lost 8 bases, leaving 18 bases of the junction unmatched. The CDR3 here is CASLISGTALEKQFF. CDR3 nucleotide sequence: TGTGCCAGTCTCATCTCCGGGACAGCCTTAGAGAAGCAGTTCTTC.

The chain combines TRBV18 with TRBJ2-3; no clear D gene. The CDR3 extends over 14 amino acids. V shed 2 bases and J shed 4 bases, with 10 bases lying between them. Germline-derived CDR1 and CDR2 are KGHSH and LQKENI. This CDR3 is CASSPNSRSDTQYF. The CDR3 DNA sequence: TGTGCCAGCTCACCAAACAGCCGATCAGATACGCAGTATTTT. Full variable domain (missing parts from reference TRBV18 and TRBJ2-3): NAGVMQNPRHLVRRRGQEARLRCSPMKGHSHVYWYRQLPEEGLKFMVYLQKENIIDESGMPKERFSAEFPKEGPSILRIQQVVRGDSAAYFCASSPNSRSDTQYFGPGTRLTVL.

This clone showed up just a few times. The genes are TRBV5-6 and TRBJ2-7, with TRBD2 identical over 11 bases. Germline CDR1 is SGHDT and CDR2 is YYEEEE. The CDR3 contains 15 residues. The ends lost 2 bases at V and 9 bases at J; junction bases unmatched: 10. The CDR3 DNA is TGTGCCAGCAGCTTCTCTAGCGGGAGGCCCGGGGGGCAGTACTTC. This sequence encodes CASSFSSGRPGGQYF.

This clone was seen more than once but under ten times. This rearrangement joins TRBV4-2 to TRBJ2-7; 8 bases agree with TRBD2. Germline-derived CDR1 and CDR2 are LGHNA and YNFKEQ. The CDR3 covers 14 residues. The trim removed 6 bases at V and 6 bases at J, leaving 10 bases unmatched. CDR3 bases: TGTGCCAGCAGATTACGGGAGGGTAGTCTCGAGCAGTACTTC. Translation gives CASRLREGSLEQYF.

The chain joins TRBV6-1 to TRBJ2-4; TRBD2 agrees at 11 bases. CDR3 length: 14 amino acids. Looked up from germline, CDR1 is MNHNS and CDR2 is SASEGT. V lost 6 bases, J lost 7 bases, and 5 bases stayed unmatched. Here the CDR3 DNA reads TGTGCCAGCAGCGCCACTAGCGGGAGCAACATTCAGTACTTC. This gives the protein CASSATSGSNIQYF.

The CDR3 region is CASSYEYRTDTQYF. CDR3 sequence (DNA): TGTGCCAGCAGTTATGAGTACCGCACAGATACGCAGTATTTT. The J gene is TRBJ2-3, the V gene TRBV6-5; D gene uncertain. Germline V gene sequence: CDR1 MNHEY, CDR2 SVGAGI. This CDR3 has 14 amino acids. V was shortened by 3 bases and J by 1 base, with 8 bases between the two germline ends.

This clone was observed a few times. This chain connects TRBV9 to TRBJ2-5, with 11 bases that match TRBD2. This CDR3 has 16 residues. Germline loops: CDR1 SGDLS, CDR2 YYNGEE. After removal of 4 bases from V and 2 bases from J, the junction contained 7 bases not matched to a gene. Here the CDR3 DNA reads TGTGCCAGCAGCCTACAGACTAGCGGGGTACAAGAGACCCAGTACTTC. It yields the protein CASSLQTSGVQETQYF.

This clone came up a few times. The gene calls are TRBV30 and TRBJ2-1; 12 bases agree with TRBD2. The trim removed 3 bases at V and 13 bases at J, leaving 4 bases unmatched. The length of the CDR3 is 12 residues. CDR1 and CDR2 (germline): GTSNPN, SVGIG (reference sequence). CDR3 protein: CAWRGLAGPQFF. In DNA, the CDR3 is TGTGCCTGGAGAGGACTAGCGGGACCTCAGTTCTTC.

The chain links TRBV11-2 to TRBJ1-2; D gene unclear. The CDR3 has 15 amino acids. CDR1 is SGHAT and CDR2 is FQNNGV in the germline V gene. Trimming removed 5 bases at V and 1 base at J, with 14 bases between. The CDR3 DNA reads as TGTGCCAGCAGCCCGGACGCTAATCTTAACTATGGCTACACCTTC. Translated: CASSPDANLNYGYTF. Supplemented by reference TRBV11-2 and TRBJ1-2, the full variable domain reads EAGVAQSPRYKIIEKRQSVAFWCNPISGHATLYWYQQILGQGPKLLIQFQNNGVVDDSQLPKDRFSAERLKGVDSTLKIQPAKLEDSAVYLCASSPDANLNYGYTFGSGTRLTVV.

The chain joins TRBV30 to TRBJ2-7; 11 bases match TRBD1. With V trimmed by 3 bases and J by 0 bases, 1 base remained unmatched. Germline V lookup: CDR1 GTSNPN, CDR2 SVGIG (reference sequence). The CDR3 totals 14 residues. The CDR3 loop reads CAWRGQGVSYEQYF. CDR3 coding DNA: TGTGCCTGGAGGGGACAGGGGGTCTCCTACGAGCAGTACTTC.

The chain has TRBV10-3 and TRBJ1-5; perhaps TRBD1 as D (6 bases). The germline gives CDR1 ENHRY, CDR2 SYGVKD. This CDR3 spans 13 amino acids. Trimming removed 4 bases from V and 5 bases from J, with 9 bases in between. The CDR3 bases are TGTGCCATCAGTGGGGGGCTCGATCAGCCCCAGCATTTT. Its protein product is CAISGGLDQPQHF.

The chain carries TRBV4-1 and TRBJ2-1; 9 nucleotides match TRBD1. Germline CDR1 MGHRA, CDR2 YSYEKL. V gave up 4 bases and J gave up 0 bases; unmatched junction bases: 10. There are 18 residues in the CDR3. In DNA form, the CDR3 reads TGCGCCAGCAGCCCAGGGACAGGGACTATGAGCTCCTACAATGAGCAGTTCTTC. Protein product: CASSPGTGTMSSYNEQFF.

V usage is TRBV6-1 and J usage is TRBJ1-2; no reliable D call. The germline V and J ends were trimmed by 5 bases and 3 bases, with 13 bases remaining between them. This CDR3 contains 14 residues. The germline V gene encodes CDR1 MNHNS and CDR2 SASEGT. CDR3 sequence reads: CASSPSGLDYGYTF. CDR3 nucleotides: TGTGCCAGCAGTCCTTCGGGTCTGGACTATGGCTACACCTTC.

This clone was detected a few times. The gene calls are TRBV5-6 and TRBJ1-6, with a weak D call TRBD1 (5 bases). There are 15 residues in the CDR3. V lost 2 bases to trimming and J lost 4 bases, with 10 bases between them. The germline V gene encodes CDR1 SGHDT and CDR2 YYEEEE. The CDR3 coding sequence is TGTGCCAGCAGCTTAAAGGGACTGTATAATTCACCCCTCCACTTT. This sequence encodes CASSLKGLYNSPLHF.

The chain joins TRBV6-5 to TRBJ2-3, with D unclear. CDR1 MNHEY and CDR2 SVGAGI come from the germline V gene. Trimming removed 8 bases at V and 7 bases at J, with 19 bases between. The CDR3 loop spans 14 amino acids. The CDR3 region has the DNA TGTGCCAGCGCCAAGCGCCGGGTTTCGAATACGCAGTATTTT. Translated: CASAKRRVSNTQYF.